This TCR beta chain emerged from a study of beta chain features in type 1 diabetes. Findings of the study overall: There was no resolution here of whether HLA type influences TCRB rearrangement.

Researchers reported sorting CD4+ naive, central memory, regulatory and stem cell-like memory cells via CD45RO/CCR7/CD25/CD127/CD95/CD27. J lost 2 bases, V lost 5 bases, and 3 bases had no gene match. The CDR3 runs 14 residues. Germline CDR1 ENHRY, CDR2 SYGVKD. Regarding this clone: The antigen remains undetermined. Other DNA sequences from this sample encode an identical CDR3 as well.

Expressed TCRB transcripts were sequenced because the isolated RNA had all been reverse transcribed beforehand. Assay: immunoSEQ multiplex PCR; the TCRdb copy retains only in-frame clones and omits some. The sample contains fewer than 250,000 clones, about 71% of which appear only once. This clonotype was obtained from a man in his thirties or forties in good health. V is TRBV10-3 and J is TRBJ2-5; 9 positions match TRBD1. Sequencing was carried out using naive CD4+ T cells from blood. CDR3 residues: CAISPGQGQETQYF. The CDR3 DNA follows: TGTGCCATCAGTCCGGGACAGGGACAAGAGACCCAGTACTTC.